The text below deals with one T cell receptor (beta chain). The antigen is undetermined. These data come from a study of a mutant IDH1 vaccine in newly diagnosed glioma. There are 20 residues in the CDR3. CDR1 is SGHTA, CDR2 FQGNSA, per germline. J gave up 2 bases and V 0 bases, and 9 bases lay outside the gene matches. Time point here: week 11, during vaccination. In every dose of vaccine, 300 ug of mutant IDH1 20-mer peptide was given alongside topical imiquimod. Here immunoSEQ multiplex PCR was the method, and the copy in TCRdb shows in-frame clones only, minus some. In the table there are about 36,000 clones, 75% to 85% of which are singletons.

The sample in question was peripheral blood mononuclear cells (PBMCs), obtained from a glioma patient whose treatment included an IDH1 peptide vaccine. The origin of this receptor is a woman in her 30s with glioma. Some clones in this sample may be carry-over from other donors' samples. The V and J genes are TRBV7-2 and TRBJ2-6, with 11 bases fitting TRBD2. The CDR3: CASSLAEGGLAVTGANVLTF. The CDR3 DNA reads TGTGCCAGCAGCTTAGCAGAAGGGGGACTAGCGGTGACTGGGGCCAACGTCCTGACTTTC.